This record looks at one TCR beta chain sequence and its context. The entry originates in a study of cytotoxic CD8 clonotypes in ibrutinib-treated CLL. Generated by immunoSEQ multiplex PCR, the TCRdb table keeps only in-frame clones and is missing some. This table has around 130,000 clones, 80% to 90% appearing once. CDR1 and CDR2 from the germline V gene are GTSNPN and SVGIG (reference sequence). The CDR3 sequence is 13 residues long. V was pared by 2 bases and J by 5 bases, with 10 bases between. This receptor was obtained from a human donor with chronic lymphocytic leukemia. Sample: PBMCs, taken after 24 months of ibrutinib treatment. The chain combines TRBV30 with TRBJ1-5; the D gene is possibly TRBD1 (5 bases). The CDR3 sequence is CAWSRDPDQPQHF. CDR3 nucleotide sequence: TGTGCCTGGAGTAGGGACCCGGATCAGCCCCAGCATTTT.